This is a list of T cell receptor beta chains from one sample in a study of CD8 T cells in Susac syndrome. From the immunoSEQ multiplex PCR reads, TCRdb called clonotypes with MiXCR, one entry per CDR3 protein. Among some 300,000 distinct CDR3 sequences listed, 70% to 90% were seen once. Sequencing was performed on CD8+ T cells from PBMCs. All receptors come from a human donor with multiple sclerosis. The CDR3 runs from the conserved cysteine through the conserved F or W. The order of the fields is clone size, V gene, J gene, D gene, CDR3 DNA, CDR3 protein. The D gene is left open where the match is weak. Clone size is shown for a subset of rows, as once, few, many or a class of expanded clone.

size: few; V: TRBV6-5; J: TRBJ2-5; D: NA; DNA: TGTGCCAGCAGTTACTCTAGCGGCTCTGCGGAGACCCAGTACTTC; CDR3: CASSYSSGSAETQYF
size: few; V: TRBV23-1; J: TRBJ2-7; D: TRBD2; DNA: TGCGCCAGCAGTCAACCGCGACAAACCATACTAGCGAATCATGACTACGAGCAGTACTTC; CDR3: CASSQPRQTILANHDYEQYF
size: NA; V: TRBV2; J: TRBJ1-4; D: NA; DNA: TGTGCCAGCAGTGAAGCGCCTGGGGTGGAAAAACTGTTTTTT; CDR3: CASSEAPGVEKLFF
size: NA; V: TRBV7-9; J: TRBJ2-5; D: TRBD2; DNA: TGTGCCAGCAGCACCCGGACTAGCGGGGACCAAGAGACCCAGTACTTC; CDR3: CASSTRTSGDQETQYF
size: NA; V: TRBV20-1; J: TRBJ2-7; D: TRBD2; DNA: TGCAGTGCCGCGGGAGGTCCCACCTCCTACGAGCAGTACTTC; CDR3: CSAAGGPTSYEQYF
size: NA; V: TRBV6-5; J: TRBJ2-3; D: NA; DNA: TGTGCCAGCAGTTACGCGGGAAGGGGAGATACGCAGTATTTT; CDR3: CASSYAGRGDTQYF
size: NA; V: TRBV12-3/TRBV12-4; J: TRBJ2-7; D: TRBD2; DNA: TGTGCCAGCACCTCCAGGGAAACCGGACTAGCGGGAAGACGCTACGAGCAGTACTTC; CDR3: CASTSRETGLAGRRYEQYF
size: NA; V: TRBV9; J: TRBJ1-1; D: NA; DNA: TGTGCCAGCAGCGTAGACCCGGGGCACTACGAAGCTTTCTTT; CDR3: CASSVDPGHYEAFF
size: once; V: TRBV10-3; J: TRBJ2-5; D: NA; DNA: TGTGCCATCAGTGACCCTGAGACAGGTCAGGAGACCCAGTACTTC; CDR3: CAISDPETGQETQYF
size: NA; V: TRBV13; J: TRBJ2-7; D: TRBD2; DNA: TGTGCCAGCAGCTTGTATGGGGACTACCCGTACGAGCAGTACTTC; CDR3: CASSLYGDYPYEQYF
size: NA; V: TRBV7-9; J: TRBJ2-7; D: TRBD1; DNA: TGTGCCGTTCCGGGACAGGGGTCCTACGAGCAGTACTTC; CDR3: CAVPGQGSYEQYF
size: NA; V: TRBV7-2; J: TRBJ2-2; D: TRBD2; DNA: TGTGCCAGCAGCTTAAATCGCCCCGCTAGCGGGAGGGGAGGGGAGCTGTCTTTT; CDR3: CASSLNRPASGRGGELSF
size: NA; V: TRBV5-4; J: TRBJ2-1; D: TRBD1; DNA: TGTGCCAGCAGCCGGGACAGGGGAGACAATGAGCAGTTCTTC; CDR3: CASSRDRGDNEQFF
size: NA; V: TRBV5-1; J: TRBJ1-2; D: NA; DNA: TGCGCCAGCAGCTTGGACAAGGCCTATGGCTACACCTTC; CDR3: CASSLDKAYGYTF
size: once; V: TRBV27; J: TRBJ1-1; D: TRBD1; DNA: TGTGCCAGCAGTTTATTCGCGACAGGGATTATGAACACTGAAGCTTTCTTT; CDR3: CASSLFATGIMNTEAFF
size: NA; V: TRBV28; J: TRBJ2-1; D: TRBD2; DNA: TGTGCCAGCAGTTCTGGTGCCCCTGTCGCGGGAGAGTGGTCGGATGAGCAGTTCTTC; CDR3: CASSSGAPVAGEWSDEQFF
size: NA; V: TRBV20-1; J: TRBJ1-4; D: NA; DNA: TGCAGTGCTACCGGGACGGATGAAAAACTGTTTTTT; CDR3: CSATGTDEKLFF
size: NA; V: TRBV9; J: TRBJ2-1; D: NA; DNA: TGTGCCAGCACTTCCGGAACTGAGCAGTTCTTC; CDR3: CASTSGTEQFF
size: NA; V: TRBV5-1; J: TRBJ2-7; D: NA; DNA: TGCGCCAGCAGCTTGGATCCGGTATACGAGCAGTACTTC; CDR3: CASSLDPVYEQYF
size: NA; V: TRBV28; J: TRBJ2-1; D: TRBD2; DNA: TGTGCCAGCAGTTCACTCGGACTAAGCGGGACGAATGAGCAGTTCTTC; CDR3: CASSSLGLSGTNEQFF
size: NA; V: TRBV7-8; J: TRBJ2-1; D: TRBD2; DNA: TGTGCCAGCAGCCCCCTAGCGGGAGGGGGCAATGAGCAGTTCTTC; CDR3: CASSPLAGGGNEQFF
size: NA; V: TRBV27; J: TRBJ2-5; D: NA; DNA: TGTGCCAGCAGTCCGACGGGGGAGACCCAGTACTTC; CDR3: CASSPTGETQYF
size: NA; V: TRBV28; J: TRBJ2-5; D: NA; DNA: TGTGCCAGCAGTTCGGGACACCTCCAAGAGACCCAGTACTTC; CDR3: CASSSGHLQETQYF
size: NA; V: TRBV20-1; J: TRBJ2-1; D: NA; DNA: TGCAGTGGAGGCGGGGGCGCCTACAATGAGCAGTTCTTC; CDR3: CSGGGGAYNEQFF
size: once; V: TRBV5-1; J: TRBJ2-5; D: NA; DNA: TGCGCCAGCAGCTTAAATCGGGCCCGAGGGGAGACCCAGTACTTC; CDR3: CASSLNRARGETQYF
size: NA; V: TRBV29-1; J: TRBJ1-2; D: NA; DNA: TGCAGCGTTGAACTGGGGCCCGAGCGGGTGGATGGCTACACCTTC; CDR3: CSVELGPERVDGYTF
size: NA; V: TRBV11-2; J: TRBJ2-1; D: NA; DNA: TGTGCCAGCAGCTTGGAGGAGCGGGTCCTTTCCTACAATGAGCAGTTCTTC; CDR3: CASSLEERVLSYNEQFF
size: NA; V: TRBV27; J: TRBJ1-3; D: NA; DNA: TGTGCCAGCAGTTCTTACGGGGGTGGAAACACCATATATTTT; CDR3: CASSSYGGGNTIYF
size: few; V: TRBV27; J: TRBJ1-5; D: TRBD1; DNA: TGTGCCAGCAGTCCTGGACAGGTAGGACAGCCCCAGCATTTT; CDR3: CASSPGQVGQPQHF
size: NA; V: TRBV20-1; J: TRBJ2-5; D: TRBD2; DNA: TGCAGTGCCGGGACTAGCGGGACCTACCAAGAGACCCAGTACTTC; CDR3: CSAGTSGTYQETQYF
size: once; V: TRBV12-3/TRBV12-4; J: TRBJ2-1; D: NA; DNA: TGTGCCAGCAGTGAGGAGGGAAACACTTACAATGAGCAGTTCTTC; CDR3: CASSEEGNTYNEQFF
size: NA; V: TRBV3-1; J: TRBJ1-5; D: NA; DNA: TGTGCCAGCAGCCAAGGGGCAGGGAAACAGCCCCAGCATTTT; CDR3: CASSQGAGKQPQHF
size: NA; V: TRBV5-1; J: TRBJ2-7; D: NA; DNA: TGCGCCAGCAGCCCCCCTGGGGGCCTGGCCTACGAGCAGTACTTC; CDR3: CASSPPGGLAYEQYF
size: NA; V: TRBV3-1; J: TRBJ2-1; D: NA; DNA: TGTGCCAGCAGCCGCAGGGAAGGATCCTACAATGAGCAGTTCTTC; CDR3: CASSRREGSYNEQFF
size: NA; V: TRBV7-9; J: TRBJ2-5; D: TRBD2; DNA: TGTGCCAGCAGAGGACTAGCGGGAGAGGGGACCCAGTACTTC; CDR3: CASRGLAGEGTQYF
size: NA; V: TRBV14; J: TRBJ2-1; D: NA; DNA: TGTGCCAGCAGCCAAGCCAATGAGCAGTTCTTC; CDR3: CASSQANEQFF
size: NA; V: TRBV29-1; J: TRBJ2-3; D: TRBD2; DNA: TGCAGCGCCCCGGAAGGCCTAGCGGGACGCACAGATACGCAGTATTTT; CDR3: CSAPEGLAGRTDTQYF
size: few; V: TRBV6-1; J: TRBJ2-5; D: TRBD1; DNA: TGTGCCAGCACCCCGGGACAGAGAAGAGAGACCCAGTACTTC; CDR3: CASTPGQRRETQYF
size: NA; V: TRBV27; J: TRBJ2-4; D: NA; DNA: TGTGCCAGCAGACCGAAACAGGGTCTAGCCAAAAACATTCAGTACTTC; CDR3: CASRPKQGLAKNIQYF
size: NA; V: TRBV10-3; J: TRBJ1-1; D: NA; DNA: TGTGCCATCAGTGAGTCGATTTTGTCCGAGTCGAACACTGAAGCTTTCTTT; CDR3: CAISESILSESNTEAFF
size: NA; V: TRBV12-3/TRBV12-4; J: TRBJ2-4; D: NA; DNA: TGTGCCAGTACGGGCCATCAGGGTACCAAAAACATTCAGTACTTC; CDR3: CASTGHQGTKNIQYF
size: NA; V: TRBV7-9; J: TRBJ2-1; D: NA; DNA: TGTGCCAGCAGCTTAGACGGACTCAGCTCCTACAATGAGCAGTTCTTC; CDR3: CASSLDGLSSYNEQFF
size: NA; V: TRBV12-3/TRBV12-4; J: TRBJ2-7; D: TRBD2; DNA: TGTGCCAGCAGCTCGACTAGCGGGAATGAGTACTACGAGCAGTACTTC; CDR3: CASSSTSGNEYYEQYF
size: few; V: TRBV10-3; J: TRBJ2-7; D: NA; DNA: TGTGCCATCAGTGTACAGGACAGAAATTACGAGCAGTACTTC; CDR3: CAISVQDRNYEQYF
size: NA; V: TRBV7-9; J: TRBJ2-7; D: NA; DNA: TGTGCCAGCAGCTCAGGGGAGGCCCACTACGAGCAGTACTTC; CDR3: CASSSGEAHYEQYF
size: NA; V: TRBV7-9; J: TRBJ1-4; D: NA; DNA: TGTGCCAGCAGCAGGGAGGACAGAAATGAAAAACTGTTTTTT; CDR3: CASSREDRNEKLFF
size: NA; V: TRBV6-1; J: TRBJ2-7; D: TRBD1; DNA: TGTGCCAGCATTCCAGGTCGGGACAGGGGGCGCGAGCAGTACTTC; CDR3: CASIPGRDRGREQYF
size: NA; V: TRBV4-1; J: TRBJ2-6; D: TRBD1; DNA: TGCGCCAGCAGCCCGGAAACAGGGGGTAGCTTTTCTGGGGCCAACGTCCTGACTTTC; CDR3: CASSPETGGSFSGANVLTF
size: NA; V: TRBV7-9; J: TRBJ2-7; D: NA; DNA: TGTGCCAGCAGCGCCCGAAGGGACGGGGCCTACGAGCAGTACTTC; CDR3: CASSARRDGAYEQYF
size: NA; V: TRBV7-9; J: TRBJ2-4; D: TRBD1; DNA: TGTGCCAGCAGAAACAGGGGCCAGACAGACCAAAACATTCAGTACTTC; CDR3: CASRNRGQTDQNIQYF
size: once; V: TRBV7-2; J: TRBJ2-1; D: NA; DNA: TGTGCCAGCAGCTCCCCTTTTCGAACAGGGACAAGCAATGAGCAGTTCTTC; CDR3: CASSSPFRTGTSNEQFF
size: NA; V: TRBV4-2; J: TRBJ2-2; D: NA; DNA: TGTGCCAGCAGCCCGACCCCGGAGGGGGAGCTGTTTTTT; CDR3: CASSPTPEGELFF